The 22 T cell receptor delta chains given below trace back to one sample, sequenced in a study of Vδ1+ human thymocytes (dated by TCRdb to 2016 to 2019). The reads were generated on an Illumina MiSeq. RNA extraction was performed with the RNeasy mini kit, and reverse transcription was done with Superscript III. To generate the CDR3 amplicons, a multiplex PCR was run using pooled V-gene forward primers together with a constant-region reverse primer that carried Illumina adaptor overhangs. TCRdb called clones from the public reads with CATT, and repeated DNA sequences were later combined into one row. The sample includes over 20,000 delta-chain clones, with around 7.4% observed a single time. 0.8% to 1% of the sample rests with the top ten. Their target antigens are unknown. Paper-wide results and their limitations: In contrast to oligoclonal peripheral blood repertoires, thymic TRG and TRD repertoires appeared to be highly polyclonal with Gaussian CDR3 length distributions.

What was sequenced was Vdelta1+ gamma-delta thymocytes from the thymus. The cell subset or site label here, explained by the study, means: FACS-sorted CD3+ TCRalphabeta- TCRVdelta1+ TCRVdelta2- thymocytes. These receptors were taken from a child under two years old who had congenital heart surgery.

A few counts support this clone. J is TRDJ1 and V is TRDV1; D possibly corresponds to TRDD3 (5 bases). V was clipped by 0 bases and J by 0 bases, with 38 bases between them. This CDR3 spans 25 amino acids. CDR1 and CDR2 from the germline V gene are TSWWSYY and QGS. As DNA, the CDR3 is TGTGCTCTTGGGGAACTGCAATCCCCATACGGTCGAGGAACTTATCGGGTTGAGCACACCGATAAACTCATCTTT. Its protein is CALGELQSPYGRGTYRVEHTDKLIF.

The V gene is TRDV1, the J gene TRDJ1; 10 bases are shared with TRDD3. TCRdb offers no J gene call, so here the DNA was matched to germline to obtain one. This CDR3 has 24 amino acids. The V segment lost 1 base and the J segment 0 bases; nucleotides outside the gene matches: 26. CDR1 is TSWWSYY, CDR2 QGS, per germline. In DNA form, the CDR3 reads TGTGCTCTTGGGGAACCCTCCGGCGGGCCCTACTGGGGGATCCAACTACCGAACACCGATAAACTCATCTTT. Protein sequence: CALGEPSGGPYWGIQLPNTDKLIF.

The J gene is TRDJ1, the V gene TRDV1; 12 nucleotides agree with TRDD3. J was trimmed by 5 bases and V by 4 bases; bases with no gene match: 26. The CDR3 spans 22 residues. CDR1 and CDR2 (germline): TSWWSYY, QGS. CDR3 loop: CALGVPEATRSYWGIPHDKLIF. CDR3 nucleotide sequence: TGTGCTCTTGGGGTACCAGAGGCGACGCGGTCATACTGGGGGATACCCCATGATAAACTCATCTTT.

This clone was found a few times. This may be a read error: a much more frequent sequence differs by one nucleotide. V usage is TRDV2 and J usage is TRDJ1; D unclear. The CDR3 covers 16 residues. The germline V gene has CDR1 GEAIGNYY and CDR2 EKD. The V and J ends lost 3 bases and 0 bases respectively, with 16 bases between them. Here the CDR3 reads CACDRSALYNTDKLIF. Here the CDR3 DNA reads TGTGCCTGTGACCGATCTGCCCTCTATAACACCGATAAACTCATCTTT.

This chain joins TRDV1 and TRDJ1; D possibly matches TRDD2 or TRDD3 (7 bases each). Trimming stripped 3 bases from V and 3 bases from J, with 23 bases between. This CDR3 has 18 amino acids. The germline V gene encodes CDR1 TSWWSYY and CDR2 QGS. CDR3 sequence (DNA): TGTGCTCTTGGGGATACCCCTTCCTTACCGGGGGATTCCGATAAACTCATCTTT. Protein product: CALGDTPSLPGDSDKLIF.

This clone has a handful of counts. The chain has TRDV1 and TRDJ1, with D tentatively TRDD3 (6 bases). CDR3 size: 15 residues. The V gene lost 0 bases and the J gene lost 3 bases, with 11 bases spanning the gap. Per germline, CDR1 TSWWSYY and CDR2 QGS. The CDR3 bases are TGTGCTCTTGGGGAACTTGGGGATGGGTCCGATAAACTCATCTTT. This translates into CALGELGDGSDKLIF.

The rearrangement uses TRDV1 and TRDJ1; D may be TRDD3 (5 bases). The CDR3 length is 15 residues. Trimming shortened V by 3 bases and J by 2 bases, and 13 bases separated the two germline ends. Germline CDR1 TSWWSYY, CDR2 QGS. The CDR3: CALGDPLSGTDKLIF. The CDR3 DNA is TGTGCTCTTGGGGACCCCTTATCTGGGACCGATAAACTCATCTTT.

The J gene is TRDJ1, the V gene TRDV1; D is undetermined. CDR3 size: 16 residues. In germline, CDR1 is TSWWSYY, CDR2 QGS. Trimming took off 10 bases at V and 0 bases at J, with 21 bases between the two ends. CDR3 in amino acids: CARQQGLTEYTDKLIF. Here the CDR3 DNA reads TGTGCTCGGCAGCAAGGACTAACGGAATACACCGATAAACTCATCTTT.

This clone rates as medium-sized (0.01 to 0.1%). The chain links TRDV2 to TRDJ1; D not certain. CDR1 is GEAIGNYY, CDR2 EKD, per germline. CDR3 length: 13 amino acids. V was clipped by 5 bases and J by 0 bases, with 9 bases between them. CDR3 nucleotides: TGTGCCTGTGCTTTCGGTCACACCGATAAACTCATCTTT. It codes for CACAFGHTDKLIF.

The V gene is TRDV1, the J gene TRDJ1, with no clear D. Per the germline V gene, CDR1 is TSWWSYY and CDR2 is QGS. Trimming removed 1 base at V and 0 bases at J, with 6 bases between. The CDR3 has 14 residues. The CDR3 DNA reads as TGTGCTCTTGGGGAACACCATTACACCGATAAACTCATCTTT. This gives the protein CALGEHHYTDKLIF.

Although no V gene was called, TRDJ1 is the J gene; TRDD2, the table's D call, lacks a check against the DNA. This CDR3 has 18 amino acids. CDR3 nucleotides: TGTGCTCTTGGGGAACTTCCAGCCTTCCTACAGGGCACCGATAAACTCATCTTT. Amino acid sequence: CALGELPAFLQGTDKLIF.

The genes are TRDV1 and TRDJ1; 10 nucleotides match TRDD3. The CDR3 runs to 20 residues. CDR1 is TSWWSYY and CDR2 is QGS in the germline V gene. V shed 0 bases, J shed 0 bases, and the junction held 13 bases outside the gene matches. CDR3 in amino acids: CALGELRSDTGGSHTDKLIF. DNA of the CDR3: TGTGCTCTTGGGGAACTACGCTCGGATACTGGGGGATCGCACACCGATAAACTCATCTTT.

Only a few counts were recorded for this clone. The genes are TRDV1 and TRDJ1, with 12 positions matching TRDD3. The CDR3 is 19 amino acids. Trimming took 4 bases from V and 3 from J; bases not matched to a gene: 15. Germline loops: CDR1 TSWWSYY, CDR2 QGS. The chain's CDR3 is CALGALGKSWGIRPDKLIF. For the CDR3, the DNA is TGTGCTCTTGGGGCCCTCGGCAAGTCCTGGGGGATACGTCCCGATAAACTCATCTTT.

The genes are TRDV1 and TRDJ1, with D possibly being TRDD3 (6 bases). TCRdb records no J gene; here it was assigned by comparing the DNA to germline. Trimming stripped 2 bases from V and 2 bases from J, with 39 bases between. This CDR3 is 24 amino acids long. CDR1 is TSWWSYY, CDR2 QGS, per germline. In DNA, the CDR3 is TGTGCTCTTGGGGAAGGGTTTCCCGAGCCCTTCGAACTGGAGGATAAGGGGGGAACCGATAAACTCATCTTT. Protein sequence: CALGEGFPEPFELEDKGGTDKLIF.

This chain links TRDV1 with TRDJ1, with D perhaps TRDD3 (5 bases). CDR1 and CDR2 from the germline V gene are TSWWSYY and QGS. The V and J ends lost 2 bases and 7 bases respectively, with 20 bases between them. The CDR3 has 16 amino acids. CDR3 nucleotide sequence: TGTGCTCTTGGGGAAAAACCCCCCATATGGGGTAGTAAACTCATCTTT. Amino acids: CALGEKPPIWGSKLIF.

V gene TRDV1 combines with J gene TRDJ1; the D gene is possibly TRDD3 (5 bases). TCRdb is silent on the J gene; assignment here came from matching the DNA to germline. Germline lookup yields CDR1 TSWWSYY and CDR2 QGS. V was shortened by 3 bases and J by 2 bases, with 25 bases between the two germline ends. This CDR3 is 19 amino acids long. CDR3 DNA sequence: TGTGCTCTTGGGGATTCGAACTACGGAGGGGGGTACCCAACCGATAAACTCATCTTT. Translating gives CALGDSNYGGGYPTDKLIF.

The rearrangement joins TRDV1 to TRDJ1, with 9 nucleotides matching TRDD3. The length of the CDR3 is 18 residues. The trim removed 2 bases at V and 3 bases at J, leaving 13 bases unmatched. Germline loops: CDR1 TSWWSYY, CDR2 QGS. CDR3 DNA: TGTGCTCTTGGGGAAGTCCGAGGGGGATACACGTACGCCGATAAACTCATCTTT. Translated, it gives CALGEVRGGYTYADKLIF.

This clone is categorized as medium-sized. The chain employs TRDV2 and TRDJ1; 11 bases fit TRDD3. V lost 3 bases to trimming and J lost 2 bases; unmatched junction nucleotides: 22. This CDR3 comprises 21 residues. Germline-derived CDR1 and CDR2 are GEAIGNYY and EKD. CDR3 sequence reads: CACDERSYWGITPLGTDKLIF. The CDR3 region has the DNA TGTGCCTGTGACGAGAGGTCGTACTGGGGGATAACACCACTTGGGACCGATAAACTCATCTTT.

The chain combines TRDV1 with TRDJ1, with a tentative D call TRDD3 (6 bases). This CDR3 region has 19 residues. Trimming left V 2 bases short and J 0 bases short, with 22 bases between. Germline values: CDR1 TSWWSYY, CDR2 QGS. CDR3 coding DNA: TGTGCTCTTGGGGAATGTAAGGGGGACGGTAACTTGTACACCGATAAACTCATCTTT. Its translation: CALGECKGDGNLYTDKLIF.

Here the J gene is TRDJ1 and the V gene is not called; the DNA was not compared with TRDD3, the D call given in the table. The CDR3 length is 17 residues. This CDR3 is CALGIHGGLPYTDKLIF. The CDR3 DNA follows: TGTGCTCTTGGGATCCATGGAGGGCTCCCCTACACCGATAAACTCATCTTT.

In its sample, this clone was seen a few times. The identical CDR3 is also encoded by other nucleotide sequences in the sample. The chain carries TRDV1 and TRDJ1; 9 bases fit TRDD3. The CDR3 has 16 residues. CDR1 is TSWWSYY and CDR2 is QGS in the germline V gene. Germline trimming cut 0 bases from V and 2 bases from J; bases unmatched to any gene: 4. In nucleotides, the CDR3 is TGTGCTCTTGGGGAACTGGGGCTGGGGGATACCGATAAACTCATCTTT. Protein product: CALGELGLGDTDKLIF.

The rearrangement uses TRDV1 and TRDJ1; 9 positions match TRDD2. Germline V gene data show CDR1 as TSWWSYY and CDR2 as QGS. The CDR3 totals 21 residues. V was pared by 6 bases and J by 0 bases, with 23 bases of the junction left unmatched. The DNA for the CDR3 is TGTGCTCTTGGAGCCGCCTTCCTACGTTCGGTGGGTTGTGGGGACACCGATAAACTCATCTTT. Amino acids: CALGAAFLRSVGCGDTDKLIF.